A selection of T cell receptor beta chains follows, all from one sample in a study of graft-versus-host responses after intestinal transplantation. These receptors' targets are unknown. The protocol was immunoSEQ multiplex PCR, while the TCRdb copy is restricted to in-frame clones and leaves out a portion. The profile shows about 39,000 clones, about 96% of them singletons. Sequencing was performed on unstimulated CD8+ T cells sorted from spleen or lymph node cells, taken before transplant. The source of these receptors is a human donor who was the organ donor for an intestinal transplant. Each CDR3 is given with its conserved first and last residue. A D gene is named only where the DNA matches it firmly. Size values are once, few and many counts, or a class for expanded clones, and some rows have none.

V	D	size	J	CDR3	DNA
TRBV4-3	NA	once	TRBJ2-5	CASSQVWGWETQYF	TGCGCCAGCAGCCAAGTTTGGGGCTGGGAGACCCAGTACTTC
TRBV6-5	NA	few	TRBJ2-7	CASSYAGVKPYEQYF	TGTGCCAGCAGTTACGCAGGGGTTAAGCCCTACGAGCAGTACTTC
TRBV10-1	NA	few	TRBJ1-6	CASVSGSSYNSPLHF	TGCGCCAGCGTTTCCGGGAGCTCCTATAATTCACCCCTCCACTTT
TRBV6-6	NA	NA	TRBJ2-1	CASSYSVRNEQFF	TGTGCCAGCAGTTACTCGGTCCGGAATGAGCAGTTCTTC
TRBV11-2	NA	NA	TRBJ1-2	CASSLDIASNYGYTF	TGTGCCAGCAGCTTAGATATCGCATCTAACTATGGCTACACCTTC
TRBV5-6	NA	NA	TRBJ1-1	CASSFYIWNTEAFF	TGTGCCAGCAGCTTTTATATCTGGAACACTGAAGCTTTCTTT
TRBV4-1	TRBD2	few	TRBJ2-7	CASSQERGMGEQYF	TGCGCCAGCAGCCAAGAGCGGGGGATGGGCGAGCAGTACTTC
TRBV9	TRBD1	NA	TRBJ1-1	CASSSQGGGTEAFF	TGTGCCAGCAGCTCACAGGGGGGCGGCACTGAAGCTTTCTTT
TRBV2	TRBD2	NA	TRBJ2-3	CASSEARASGDTDTQYF	TGTGCCAGCAGTGAAGCGCGGGCTAGCGGGGACACAGATACGCAGTATTTT
TRBV2	NA	NA	TRBJ1-3	CASSGLTSGNTIYF	TGTGCCAGCAGTGGCCTTACTTCGGGAAACACCATATATTTT
TRBV4-3	TRBD2	NA	TRBJ2-1	CASSQDPNSGGQQGEQFF	TGCGCCAGCAGCCAAGATCCTAATAGCGGGGGGCAACAGGGTGAGCAGTTCTTC
TRBV7-2	NA	NA	TRBJ1-1	CASSLQGNTEAFF	TGTGCCAGCAGCTTACAGGGGAACACTGAAGCTTTCTTT
TRBV11-2	TRBD2	NA	TRBJ2-5	CASRPSGGGAQQETQYF	TGTGCCAGCAGACCTAGCGGCGGGGGGGCCCAGCAGGAGACCCAGTACTTC
TRBV29-1	NA	NA	TRBJ2-2	CSVEDGTRGPNTGELFF	TGCAGCGTTGAAGACGGGACGCGGGGGCCTAACACCGGGGAGCTGTTTTTT
TRBV4-3	NA	NA	TRBJ2-5	CASSSTQFQETQYF	TGCGCCAGCAGCTCAACCCAGTTCCAAGAGACCCAGTACTTC
TRBV4-1	TRBD1	NA	TRBJ2-7	CASSQENRGVYEQYF	TGCGCCAGCAGCCAGGAGAACAGGGGGGTTTACGAGCAGTACTTC
TRBV4-3	NA	NA	TRBJ2-5	CASSQDWQGQTETQYF	TGCGCCAGCAGCCAAGATTGGCAGGGCCAGACGGAGACCCAGTACTTC
TRBV7-9	TRBD1	NA	TRBJ2-5	CASSSNSDRGHWETQYF	TGTGCCAGCAGCTCCAATTCGGACAGGGGGCATTGGGAGACCCAGTACTTC
TRBV19	NA	NA	TRBJ2-5	CASSDPGLVQETQYF	TGTGCCAGTAGTGACCCGGGACTGGTCCAAGAGACCCAGTACTTC
TRBV25-1	TRBD1	NA	TRBJ1-6	CASSEGGTANSPLHF	TGTGCCAGCAGTGAAGGGGGGACAGCTAATTCACCCCTCCACTTT
TRBV4-3	NA	NA	TRBJ2-3	CASSPLGGPSTDTQYF	TGCGCCAGCTCCCCCCTGGGGGGGCCTAGCACAGATACGCAGTATTTT
TRBV5-5	TRBD1	NA	TRBJ2-1	CASSLDVPGQGYNEQFF	TGTGCCAGCAGCTTGGATGTTCCGGGACAGGGGTACAATGAGCAGTTCTTC
TRBV9	NA	NA	TRBJ2-3	CASSPRYQDTQYF	TGTGCCAGCAGCCCTCGGTACCAAGATACGCAGTATTTT
TRBV7-6	TRBD2	NA	TRBJ2-3	CASSLATGRGWGDTQYF	TGTGCCAGCAGCTTAGCGACTGGGCGGGGGTGGGGAGATACGCAGTATTTT
TRBV25-1	TRBD1	NA	TRBJ1-2	CASSEPRDRGAGYTF	TGTGCCAGCAGTGAACCTCGGGACAGGGGTGCTGGCTACACCTTC
TRBV5-1	NA	NA	TRBJ2-1	CASSFGGDEQFF	TGCGCCAGCAGCTTCGGTGGGGATGAGCAGTTCTTC
TRBV19	TRBD2	NA	TRBJ2-7	CASSFGGGSYEQYF	TGTGCCAGTAGTTTTGGCGGGGGATCCTACGAGCAGTACTTC
TRBV27	TRBD1	once	TRBJ2-1	CASSLSWQGAFPDEQFF	TGTGCCAGCAGTTTATCTTGGCAGGGGGCCTTCCCGGATGAGCAGTTCTTC
TRBV5-6	NA	NA	TRBJ1-1	CASSLDDSYTEAFF	TGTGCCAGCAGCCTTGATGACAGTTACACTGAAGCTTTCTTT
TRBV5-6	NA	NA	TRBJ1-5	CASSLAGSQPQHF	TGTGCCAGCAGCTTGGCAGGCAGTCAGCCCCAGCATTTT
TRBV29-1	NA	NA	TRBJ1-2	CSVEAGNYGYTF	TGCAGCGTTGAAGCGGGGAACTATGGCTACACCTTC
TRBV5-1	TRBD2	NA	TRBJ2-3	CASSVSSGGTSTDTQYF	TGCGCCAGCAGCGTCTCTAGCGGGGGGACTAGCACAGATACGCAGTATTTT
TRBV7-8	NA	NA	TRBJ1-2	CASSLQQTVGYTF	TGTGCCAGCAGCTTACAACAAACCGTTGGCTACACCTTC
TRBV25-1	TRBD2	NA	TRBJ2-5	CASSVGEAGGALGETQYF	TGTGCCAGCAGTGTTGGTGAGGCCGGGGGGGCGTTGGGTGAGACCCAGTACTTC
TRBV19	TRBD2	once	TRBJ2-7	CASSITSGSSYEQYF	TGTGCCAGTAGTATAACTAGCGGGTCCTCCTACGAGCAGTACTTC
TRBV19	NA	NA	TRBJ1-5	CASRDTGSGNQPQHF	TGTGCCAGTAGAGATACAGGGTCGGGCAATCAGCCCCAGCATTTT
TRBV4-1	NA	NA	TRBJ2-7	CASSQVGTSYEQYF	TGCGCCAGCAGCCAAGTGGGGACCAGCTACGAGCAGTACTTC
TRBV7-8	NA	NA	TRBJ1-5	CASSLATVLPHQPQHF	TGTGCCAGCAGCTTAGCGACAGTCCTCCCCCATCAGCCCCAGCATTTT
TRBV10-3	NA	NA	TRBJ2-5	CAISEYGVEFQETQYF	TGTGCCATCAGTGAGTACGGGGTAGAGTTCCAAGAGACCCAGTACTTC
TRBV14	NA	NA	TRBJ2-5	CASSRGYETQYF	TGTGCCAGCAGCCGGGGATACGAGACCCAGTACTTC
TRBV6-5	NA	NA	TRBJ1-6	CASSYSRAYNSPLHF	TGTGCCAGCAGTTACTCGAGGGCTTATAATTCACCCCTCCACTTT
TRBV13	NA	NA	TRBJ2-1	CASSLTTESSYNEQFF	TGTGCCAGCAGCTTAACGACGGAAAGCTCCTACAATGAGCAGTTCTTC
TRBV4-1	NA	NA	TRBJ2-1	CASSQVGDLYNEQFF	TGCGCCAGCAGCCAAGTGGGGGACTTATACAATGAGCAGTTCTTC
TRBV28	TRBD1	NA	TRBJ2-4	CASSFLAGGKENIQYF	TGTGCCAGCAGTTTTCTGGCAGGGGGCAAGGAAAACATTCAGTACTTC
TRBV5-5	NA	NA	TRBJ1-5	CASSQTVIQPQHF	TGTGCCAGCAGCCAGACAGTCATTCAGCCCCAGCATTTT
TRBV5-6	NA	NA	TRBJ2-7	CASSLDPTREQYF	TGTGCCAGCAGCTTGGACCCCACTAGGGAGCAGTACTTC
TRBV4-1	NA	NA	TRBJ1-1	CASSQDPSMNTEAFF	TGCGCCAGCAGCCAAGATCCATCTATGAACACTGAAGCTTTCTTT
TRBV6-5	NA	NA	TRBJ2-5	CASSRGAEETQYF	TGTGCCAGCAGTCGGGGGGCAGAAGAGACCCAGTACTTC
TRBV4-1	NA	once	TRBJ2-1	CASSQDERVSSYNEQFF	TGCGCCAGCAGCCAAGATGAGAGGGTATCCTCCTACAATGAGCAGTTCTTC
TRBV7-2	NA	NA	TRBJ2-7	CASSSRDDEQYF	TGTGCCAGCAGCTCCAGGGATGACGAGCAGTACTTC
TRBV4-3	TRBD2	NA	TRBJ2-7	CASSQDLLAGGNSYEQYF	TGCGCCAGCAGCCAAGATCTACTAGCGGGGGGGAACTCCTACGAGCAGTACTTC
TRBV25-1	NA	NA	TRBJ2-1	CASTTRQGSSYNEQFF	TGTGCCAGCACCACCCGCCAGGGGAGCTCCTACAATGAGCAGTTCTTC